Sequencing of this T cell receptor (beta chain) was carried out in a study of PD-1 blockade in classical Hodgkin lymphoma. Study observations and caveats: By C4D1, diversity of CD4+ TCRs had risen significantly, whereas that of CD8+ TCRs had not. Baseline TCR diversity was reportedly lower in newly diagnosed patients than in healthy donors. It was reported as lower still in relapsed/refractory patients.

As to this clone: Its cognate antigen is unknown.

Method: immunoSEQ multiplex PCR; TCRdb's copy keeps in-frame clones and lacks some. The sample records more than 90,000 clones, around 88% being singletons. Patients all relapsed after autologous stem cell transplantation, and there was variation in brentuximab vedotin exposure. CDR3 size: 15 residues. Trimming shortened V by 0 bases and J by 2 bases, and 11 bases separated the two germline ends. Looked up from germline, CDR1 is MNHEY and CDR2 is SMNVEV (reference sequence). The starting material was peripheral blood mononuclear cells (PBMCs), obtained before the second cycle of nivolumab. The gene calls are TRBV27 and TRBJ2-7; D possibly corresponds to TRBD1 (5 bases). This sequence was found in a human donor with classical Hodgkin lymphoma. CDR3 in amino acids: CASSLSAGLTYEQYF. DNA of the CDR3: TGTGCCAGCAGTTTATCGGCAGGGCTTACCTACGAGCAGTACTTC.